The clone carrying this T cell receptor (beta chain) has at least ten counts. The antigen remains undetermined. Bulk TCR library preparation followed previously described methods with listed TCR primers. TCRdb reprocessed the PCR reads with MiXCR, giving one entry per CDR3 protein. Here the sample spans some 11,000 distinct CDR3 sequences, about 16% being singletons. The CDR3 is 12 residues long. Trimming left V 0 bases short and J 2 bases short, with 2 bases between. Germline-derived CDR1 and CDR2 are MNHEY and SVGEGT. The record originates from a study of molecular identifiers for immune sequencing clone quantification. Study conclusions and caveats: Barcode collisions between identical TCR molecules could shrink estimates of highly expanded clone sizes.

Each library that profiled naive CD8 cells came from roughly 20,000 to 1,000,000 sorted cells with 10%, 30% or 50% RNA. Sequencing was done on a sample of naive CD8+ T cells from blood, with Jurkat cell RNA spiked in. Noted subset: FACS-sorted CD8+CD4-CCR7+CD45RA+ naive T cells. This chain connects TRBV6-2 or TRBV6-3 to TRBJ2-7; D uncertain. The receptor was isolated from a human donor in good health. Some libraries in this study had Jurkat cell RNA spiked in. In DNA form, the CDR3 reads TGTGCCAGCAGTTACTCACCCTACGAGCAGTACTTC. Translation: CASSYSPYEQYF.